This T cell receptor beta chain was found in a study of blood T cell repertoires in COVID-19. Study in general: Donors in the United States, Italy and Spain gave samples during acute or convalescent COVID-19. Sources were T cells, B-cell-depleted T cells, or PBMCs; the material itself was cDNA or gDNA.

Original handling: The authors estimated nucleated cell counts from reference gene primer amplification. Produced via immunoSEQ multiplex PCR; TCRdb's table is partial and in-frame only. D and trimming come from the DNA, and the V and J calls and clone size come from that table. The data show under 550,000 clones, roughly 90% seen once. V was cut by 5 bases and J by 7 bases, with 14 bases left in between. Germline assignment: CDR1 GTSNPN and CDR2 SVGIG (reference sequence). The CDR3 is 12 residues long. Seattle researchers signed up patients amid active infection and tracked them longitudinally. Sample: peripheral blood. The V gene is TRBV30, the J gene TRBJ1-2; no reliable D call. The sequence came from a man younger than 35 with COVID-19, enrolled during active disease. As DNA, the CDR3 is TGTGCCTGGGCCCCGGTTCCGTCTGGCTACACCTTC. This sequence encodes CAWAPVPSGYTF.